The sequence of this T cell receptor (beta chain) was determined in a study of blood T cell repertoires in COVID-19. Study as a whole: COVID-19 samples collected from the United States, Italy and Spain covered acute and convalescent phases. Nucleic acid was either cDNA or gDNA, and it came from T cells, B-cell-depleted T cells, or PBMCs.

In the authors' methods: Reference gene primers were amplified, and this amplification served to estimate nucleated cell counts. The protocol was immunoSEQ multiplex PCR, while the TCRdb copy is restricted to in-frame clones and leaves out a portion. From that table come the V and J calls and clone size; the DNA was used to work out D and trimming. The sample lists roughly 190,000 clones, 80% to 95% occurring once. There are 19 residues in the CDR3. Germline V lookup: CDR1 GTSNPN, CDR2 SVGIG (reference sequence). Germline trimming cut 4 bases from V and 6 bases from J; bases unmatched to any gene: 26.

The chain uses TRBV30 and TRBJ2-7, with 8 bases identical to TRBD2. The clonotype originates from a man in his forties or fifties with acute or convalescent COVID-19. Sequences were obtained from peripheral blood. The CDR3 DNA reads TGTGCCTGGACAATAAGGACCGGGACCCTCGGGAGGGCCGTCCGCGAGCAGTACTTC. This encodes CAWTIRTGTLGRAVREQYF.